Shown below are 6 T cell receptor beta chains from a single sample sequenced in a study of blood T cell repertoires in COVID-19. Profiled with immunoSEQ multiplex PCR; TCRdb holds only in-frame clones, not every one. The sample lists about 140,000 clones; about 82% were seen once. The sample taken for sequencing was peripheral blood. The receptor source for this set is a woman in her sixties with acute or convalescent COVID-19.

The CDR3 reads CASSEVKMAGGQYF. The CDR3 DNA reads TGTGCCAGCAGTGAAGTAAAAATGGCCGGGGGCCAGTACTTC. V is TRBV2 and J is TRBJ2-5; tentative D call: TRBD2 (6 bases). CDR3 length: 14 residues. Trimming removed 1 base at V and 10 bases at J, with 16 bases between. Germline CDR1 SNHLY, CDR2 FYNNEI.

This clone was picked up one time. V and J are TRBV3-1 (or the pseudogene TRBV3-2) and TRBJ1-2; weak D call: TRBD1 (5 bases). V lost 4 bases and J lost 6, with 18 bases in between. This CDR3 has 15 amino acids. Germline values: CDR1 LGHDT, CDR2 YNNKEL (reference sequence). The CDR3 DNA follows: TGTGCCAGCAGCCTCCGTGGAGGGGAGAAGGATGGCTACACCTTC. Its translation: CASSLRGGEKDGYTF.

The rearrangement joins TRBV6-5 to TRBJ2-3, with 7 bases identical to TRBD1. The trim removed 0 bases at V and 6 bases at J, leaving 3 bases unmatched. The CDR3 runs to 14 residues. Germline V lookup: CDR1 MNHEY, CDR2 SVGAGI. The CDR3 here is CASSYSDRTDTQYF. In DNA form, the CDR3 reads TGTGCCAGCAGTTACTCGGACAGGACGGATACGCAGTATTTT.

About this clone: Other DNA sequences in the same sample also yield this CDR3. The chain combines TRBV12-3 or TRBV12-4 with TRBJ1-2; TRBD1 agrees at 10 bases. Unmatched junction bases numbered 0, after V lost 3 bases and J lost 5 bases. The CDR3 is made up of 13 amino acids. CDR3 protein: CASSLDRGYGYTF. In DNA, the CDR3 is TGTGCCAGCAGTTTGGACAGGGGGTATGGCTACACCTTC.

The chain employs TRBV18 and TRBJ2-5, with TRBD1 identical over 7 bases. The CDR3 spans 13 residues. V shed 8 bases and J 2 bases; nucleotides not matched to a gene: 5. Germline-derived CDR1 and CDR2 are KGHSH and LQKENI. The CDR3 spells CASQDRLQETQYF. The CDR3 DNA reads TGTGCCAGCCAGGACAGGCTGCAAGAGACCCAGTACTTC.

This chain links TRBV7-2 with TRBJ2-3; no reliable D call. Trimming took 3 bases from V and 3 from J, leaving 10 bases between them. There are 14 residues in the CDR3. From germline, CDR1 is SGHTA and CDR2 FQGNSA. CDR3 sequence reads: CASSLAALTDTQYF. The CDR3 DNA is TGTGCCAGCAGCTTGGCGGCCCTGACAGATACGCAGTATTTT.